This TCR beta chain was recovered during a study of graft-versus-host responses after intestinal transplantation. Study conclusions and caveats: Among recipient marrow samples, GvH clones were found; some appeared first in ileum or blood.

Comment on this clone: What it recognizes is unknown.

Here immunoSEQ multiplex PCR was the method, and the copy in TCRdb shows in-frame clones only, minus some. The sample includes roughly 100,000 clones, under 95% of them seen just once. The V end was cut by 0 bases, the J end by 5 bases, with 4 bases between. CDR3 length: 12 residues. Per the germline V gene, CDR1 is SEHNR and CDR2 is FQNEAQ (reference sequence). V is TRBV7-9 and J is TRBJ2-5; D uncertain. The sequencing used unstimulated CD8+ T cells sorted from spleen or lymph node cells, collected before intestinal transplant. The TCR comes from a human donor who received an intestinal transplant. In DNA, the CDR3 is TGTGCCAGCAGCTTAGCGCTGGAGACCCAGTACTTC. Residues: CASSLALETQYF.